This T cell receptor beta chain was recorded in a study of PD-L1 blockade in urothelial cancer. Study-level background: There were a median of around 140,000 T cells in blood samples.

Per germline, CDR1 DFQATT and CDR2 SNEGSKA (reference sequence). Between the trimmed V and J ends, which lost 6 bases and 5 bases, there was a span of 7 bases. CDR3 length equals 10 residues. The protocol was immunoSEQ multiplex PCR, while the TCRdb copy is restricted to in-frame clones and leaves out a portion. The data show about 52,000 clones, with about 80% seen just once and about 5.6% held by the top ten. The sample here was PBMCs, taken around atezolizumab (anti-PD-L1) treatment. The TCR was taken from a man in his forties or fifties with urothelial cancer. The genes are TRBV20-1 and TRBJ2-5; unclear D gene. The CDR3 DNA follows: TGCAGTGCCCTCCGGGAGACCCAGTACTTC. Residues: CSALRETQYF.